This passage covers 10 T cell receptor beta chains from one sample sequenced in a study of T cell responses to AZD1222 COVID-19 vaccine. The protocol was immunoSEQ multiplex PCR, while the TCRdb copy is restricted to in-frame clones and leaves out a portion. The data hold 150,000 or so clones, with roughly 90% observed a single time. This specimen was peripheral blood, taken 28 days after the second AZD1222 dose. Every receptor here comes from an adult who received the AZD1222 COVID-19 vaccine.

The J gene is TRBJ2-1, the V gene TRBV19, with D hard to call. The CDR3 is made up of 11 amino acids. Trimming cost V 7 bases and J 7 bases, with 8 bases left between them. Germline V lookup: CDR1 LNHDA, CDR2 SQIVND (reference sequence). The DNA for the CDR3 is TGTGCCAGTAAGTCGGCGAATGAGCAGTTCTTC. It yields the protein CASKSANEQFF.

The V and J genes are TRBV19 and TRBJ1-5, with D possibly matching TRBD1 (6 bases). This CDR3 has 14 residues. CDR1 LNHDA and CDR2 SQIVND come from the germline V gene (reference sequence). The V end lost 3 bases, the J end lost 9 bases, and 15 bases lay between the germline ends. The CDR3 coding sequence is TGTGCCAGTAGTATTTCAGGGGTCAGCATGCCCCAGCATTTT. It specifies CASSISGVSMPQHF. The complete variable domain, with remaining parts taken from reference TRBV19 and TRBJ1-5, reads DGGITQSPKYLFRKEGQNVTLSCEQNLNHDAMYWYRQDPGQGLRLIYYSQIVNDFQKGDIAEGYSVSREKKESFPLTVTSAQKNPTAFYLCASSISGVSMPQHFGDGTRLSIL.

The rearrangement links TRBV15 to TRBJ2-1; 8 bases align to TRBD2. This CDR3 is 18 amino acids long. The V and J ends lost 2 bases and 0 bases, in that order; junction bases with no gene match: 9. Germline V gives CDR1 LNHNV, CDR2 YYDKDF (reference sequence). The CDR3 bases are TGTGCCACCAGCAGATCCCACTGGAGCGGGAGCTCCTACAATGAGCAGTTCTTC. Residues: CATSRSHWSGSSYNEQFF. Using reference TRBV15 and TRBJ2-1 for the parts outside the CDR3, the full variable domain is DAMVIQNPRYQVTQFGKPVTLSCSQTLNHNVMYWYQQKSSQAPKLLFHYYDKDFNNEADTPDNFQSRRPNTSFCFLDIRSPGLGDTAMYLCATSRSHWSGSSYNEQFFGPGTRLTVL.

The rearrangement joins TRBV6-5 to TRBJ2-5, with TRBD2 as a possible D gene (6 bases). Germline CDR1 reads MNHEY; CDR2 reads SVGAGI. Trimming stripped 11 bases from V and 5 bases from J, with 15 bases between. The length of the CDR3 is 12 residues. In nucleotides, the CDR3 is TGTGCCTGCACTCGACTAGAGGAGACCCAGTACTTC. Its translation is CACTRLEETQYF.

V and J are TRBV6-6 and TRBJ2-2; 7 bases align to TRBD1. V lost 6 bases to trimming and J lost 1 base; unmatched junction nucleotides: 2. The germline V gene has CDR1 MNHNY and CDR2 SVGAGI (reference sequence). The CDR3 sequence is 14 residues long. The CDR3 spells CASRGTENTGELFF. CDR3 bases: TGTGCCAGCAGAGGGACAGAGAACACCGGGGAGCTGTTTTTT.

This clone was observed once. The genes are TRBV6-5 and TRBJ1-6; no definite D call. The ends were cut back, 8 bases at V and 7 bases at J, with 12 bases in the middle. The V gene's germline CDR1 is MNHEY and CDR2 SVGAGI. CDR3 length: 13 residues. CDR3 DNA: TGTGCCAGCTCGGGGTTTATGAATTCACCCCTCCACTTT. This sequence encodes CASSGFMNSPLHF.

CDR3 nucleotides: TGTGCCAGTAGTATACAAAGGGCAGTTCGTTACGAGCAGTACTTC. Translation gives CASSIQRAVRYEQYF. This chain uses TRBV19 with TRBJ2-7; D ambiguous. Trimming removed 2 bases at V and 4 bases at J, with 15 bases between. Germline assignment: CDR1 LNHDA and CDR2 SQIVND (reference sequence). The CDR3 is made up of 15 amino acids.

V is TRBV7-3 and J is TRBJ2-7, with 12 bases identical to TRBD2. Germline loops: CDR1 SGHTA, CDR2 FQGTGA. Trimming removed 2 bases from V and 0 bases from J; junction bases left unmatched: 5. The CDR3 covers 17 residues. In DNA, the CDR3 is TGTGCCAGCAGCTTAGGCACTAGCGGGAGGCTCTCCTACGAGCAGTACTTC. It specifies CASSLGTSGRLSYEQYF.

This chain uses TRBV18 with TRBJ1-2; D might be TRBD1 (5 bases). The CDR3 consists of 15 residues. Deletions cut 5 bases from V and 2 bases from J, with 15 bases between. CDR1 KGHSH and CDR2 LQKENI come from the germline V gene. The CDR3 bases are TGTGCCAGCTCAGCGTCCAGGGAGACCAACTATGGCTACACCTTC. This sequence encodes CASSASRETNYGYTF.

V gene TRBV7-7 combines with J gene TRBJ2-3, with 8 bases aligning to TRBD1. Per germline, CDR1 SSHAT and CDR2 FNYEAQ (reference sequence). The V and J ends lost 4 bases and 0 bases, in that order; junction bases with no gene match: 6. The CDR3 loop spans 16 amino acids. The CDR3 is CASSSKGQVSTDTQYF. The CDR3 nucleotides are TGTGCCAGCAGCTCGAAGGGACAGGTTAGCACAGATACGCAGTATTTT.